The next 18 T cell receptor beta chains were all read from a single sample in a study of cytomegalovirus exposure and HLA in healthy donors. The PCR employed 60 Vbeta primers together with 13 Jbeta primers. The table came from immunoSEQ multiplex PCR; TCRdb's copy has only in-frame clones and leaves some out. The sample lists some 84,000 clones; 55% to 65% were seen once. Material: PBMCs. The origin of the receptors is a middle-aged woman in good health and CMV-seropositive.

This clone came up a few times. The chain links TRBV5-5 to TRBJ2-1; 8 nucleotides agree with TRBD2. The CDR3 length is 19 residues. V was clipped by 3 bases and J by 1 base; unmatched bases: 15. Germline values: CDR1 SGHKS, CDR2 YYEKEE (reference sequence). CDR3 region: CASSSLMAGGPRSYNEQFF. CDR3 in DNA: TGTGCCAGCAGCTCGCTCATGGCGGGAGGCCCCAGGTCCTACAATGAGCAGTTCTTC.

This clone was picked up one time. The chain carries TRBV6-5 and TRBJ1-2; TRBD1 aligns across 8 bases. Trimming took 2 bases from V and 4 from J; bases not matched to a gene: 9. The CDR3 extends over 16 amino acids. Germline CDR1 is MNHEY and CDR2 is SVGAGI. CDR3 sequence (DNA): TGTGCCAGCAGTTACACTCCGGGACAGGCTGTCTATGGCTACACCTTC. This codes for CASSYTPGQAVYGYTF.

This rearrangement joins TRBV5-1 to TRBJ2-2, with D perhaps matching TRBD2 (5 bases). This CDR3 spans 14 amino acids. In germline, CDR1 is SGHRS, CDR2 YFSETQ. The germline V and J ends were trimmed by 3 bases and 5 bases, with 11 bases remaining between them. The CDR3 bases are TGCGCCAGCAGCTCCGCGGAGGAAACCGGGGAGCTGTTTTTT. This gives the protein CASSSAEETGELFF.

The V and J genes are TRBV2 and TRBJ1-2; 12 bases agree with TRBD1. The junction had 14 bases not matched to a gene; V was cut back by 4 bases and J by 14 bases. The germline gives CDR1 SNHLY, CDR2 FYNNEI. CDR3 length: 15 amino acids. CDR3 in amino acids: CASSGLTGTGGAETF. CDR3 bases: TGTGCCAGCAGTGGGTTGACTGGGACAGGGGGCGCAGAAACCTTC.

The CDR3 reads CAWSPITGTGNEKLFF. CDR3 DNA sequence: TGTGCCTGGAGTCCGATTACAGGGACAGGGAATGAAAAACTGTTTTTT. This chain connects TRBV30 to TRBJ1-4, with 9 bases identical to TRBD1. CDR3 size: 16 residues. With V trimmed by 2 bases and J by 5 bases, 9 bases remained unmatched. The germline V gene has CDR1 GTSNPN and CDR2 SVGIG (reference sequence). Variable domain in full (rest from reference TRBV30 and TRBJ1-4): SQTIHQWPATLVQPVGSPLSLECTVEGTSNPNLYWYRQAAGRGLQLLFYSVGIGQISSEVPQNLSASRPQDRQFILSSKKLLLSDSGFYLCAWSPITGTGNEKLFFGSGTQLSVL.

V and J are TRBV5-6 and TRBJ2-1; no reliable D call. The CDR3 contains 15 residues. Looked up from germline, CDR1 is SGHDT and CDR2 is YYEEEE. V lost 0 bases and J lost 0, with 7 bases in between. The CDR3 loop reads CASSLEPSSYNEQFF. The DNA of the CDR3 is TGTGCCAGCAGCTTGGAGCCGAGCTCCTACAATGAGCAGTTCTTC.

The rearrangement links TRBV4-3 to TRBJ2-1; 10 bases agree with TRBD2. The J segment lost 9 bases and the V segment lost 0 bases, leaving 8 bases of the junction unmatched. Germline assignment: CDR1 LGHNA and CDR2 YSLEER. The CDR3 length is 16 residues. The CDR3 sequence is CASSQDAGTSEREQFF. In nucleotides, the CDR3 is TGCGCCAGCAGCCAAGACGCCGGGACTAGCGAGCGTGAGCAGTTCTTC.

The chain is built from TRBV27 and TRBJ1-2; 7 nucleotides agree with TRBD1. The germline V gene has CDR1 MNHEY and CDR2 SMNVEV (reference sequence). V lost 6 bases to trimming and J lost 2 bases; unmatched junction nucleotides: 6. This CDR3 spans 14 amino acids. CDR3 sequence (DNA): TGTGCCAGCAGCCCAAGACAGGGAAACTATGGCTACACCTTC. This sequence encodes CASSPRQGNYGYTF.

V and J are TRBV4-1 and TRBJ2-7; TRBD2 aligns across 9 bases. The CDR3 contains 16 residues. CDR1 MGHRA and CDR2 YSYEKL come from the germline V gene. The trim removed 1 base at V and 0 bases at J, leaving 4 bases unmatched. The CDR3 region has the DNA TGCGCCAGCAGCCAAGCTGGCGGGAGGGCCTCCTACGAGCAGTACTTC. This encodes CASSQAGGRASYEQYF.

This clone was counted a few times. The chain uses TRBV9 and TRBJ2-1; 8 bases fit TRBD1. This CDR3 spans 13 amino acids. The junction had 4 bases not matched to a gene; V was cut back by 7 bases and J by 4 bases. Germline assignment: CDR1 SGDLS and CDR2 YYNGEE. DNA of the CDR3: TGTGCCAGCGGACAGGGAGATTACAATGAGCAGTTCTTC. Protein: CASGQGDYNEQFF. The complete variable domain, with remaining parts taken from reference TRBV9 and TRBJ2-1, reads DSGVTQTPKHLITATGQRVTLRCSPRSGDLSVYWYQQSLDQGLQFLIQYYNGEERAKGNILERFSAQQFPDLHSELNLSSLELGDSALYFCASGQGDYNEQFFGPGTRLTVL.

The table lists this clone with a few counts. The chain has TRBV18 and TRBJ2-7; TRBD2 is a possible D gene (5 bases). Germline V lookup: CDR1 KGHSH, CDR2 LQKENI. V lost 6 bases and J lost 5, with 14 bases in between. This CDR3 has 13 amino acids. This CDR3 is CASSWGGENEQYF. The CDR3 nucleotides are TGTGCCAGCTCCTGGGGTGGGGAGAACGAGCAGTACTTC.

The CDR3 loop is CASSQYGYTF. The DNA of the CDR3 is TGTGCCAGCAGCCAGTATGGCTACACCTTC. The chain combines TRBV6-1 with TRBJ1-2, with D unresolved. The germline gives CDR1 MNHNS, CDR2 SASEGT. Trimming stripped 6 bases from V and 5 bases from J, with 4 bases between. The CDR3 contains 10 residues.

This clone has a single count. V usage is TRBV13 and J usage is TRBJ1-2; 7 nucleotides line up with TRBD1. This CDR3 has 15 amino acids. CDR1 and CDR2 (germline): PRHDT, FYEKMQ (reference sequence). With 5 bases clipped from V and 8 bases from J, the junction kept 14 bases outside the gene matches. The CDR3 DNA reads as TGTGCCAGCAGCATGTTAGACAGGGCGGGATACGGCTACACCTTC. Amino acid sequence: CASSMLDRAGYGYTF.

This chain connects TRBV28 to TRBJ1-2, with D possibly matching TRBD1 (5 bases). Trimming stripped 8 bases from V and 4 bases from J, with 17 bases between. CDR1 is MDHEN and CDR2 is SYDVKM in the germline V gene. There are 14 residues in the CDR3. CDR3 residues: CASRGGGSSYGYTF. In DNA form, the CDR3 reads TGTGCCAGCCGGGGGGGAGGGTCGTCCTATGGCTACACCTTC.

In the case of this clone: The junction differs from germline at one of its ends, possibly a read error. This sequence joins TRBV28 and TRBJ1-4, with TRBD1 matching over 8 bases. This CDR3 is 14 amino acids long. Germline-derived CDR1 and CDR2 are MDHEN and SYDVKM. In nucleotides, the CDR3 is TGTGCCAGCTTCCGGACAGGGCGAGAGGAAAAACTGCTTTTT. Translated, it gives CASFRTGREEKLLF.

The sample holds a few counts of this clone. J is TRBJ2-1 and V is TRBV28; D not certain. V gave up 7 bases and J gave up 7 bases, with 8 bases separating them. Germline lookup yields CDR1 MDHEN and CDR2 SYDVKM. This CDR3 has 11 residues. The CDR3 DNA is TGTGCCAGCAACATTCATAATGAGCAGTTCTTC. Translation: CASNIHNEQFF.

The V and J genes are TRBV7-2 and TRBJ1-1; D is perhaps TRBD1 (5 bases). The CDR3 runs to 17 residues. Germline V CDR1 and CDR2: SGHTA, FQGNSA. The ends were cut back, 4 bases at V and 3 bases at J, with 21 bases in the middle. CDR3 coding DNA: TGTGCCAGCAGCTCGTGGGGGGGTATCTGGGTCGACACTGAAGCTTTCTTT. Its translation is CASSSWGGIWVDTEAFF.

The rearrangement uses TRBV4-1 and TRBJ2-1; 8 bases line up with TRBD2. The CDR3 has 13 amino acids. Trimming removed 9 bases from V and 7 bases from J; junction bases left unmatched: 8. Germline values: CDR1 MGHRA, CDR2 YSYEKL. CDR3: CASCSGTTNEQFF. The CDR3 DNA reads TGCGCCAGTTGTAGCGGGACAACAAATGAGCAGTTCTTC.